Sequencing of this T cell receptor beta chain was carried out in a study of T cells after posttransplantation cyclophosphamide. This CDR3 is built from 16 residues. Trimming removed 6 bases at V and 3 bases at J, with 18 bases between. In germline, CDR1 is LNHDA, CDR2 SQIVND (reference sequence). Assay: immunoSEQ multiplex PCR; the TCRdb copy retains only in-frame clones and omits some. The sample carries approximately 52,000 clones, around 84% recorded once. This chain uses TRBV19 with TRBJ1-5, with D possibly being TRBD1 (6 bases). This receptor was identified in a man aged 25 to 40 with a blood cancer, CMV-positive, and with a related stem cell donor. What was sequenced was PBMCs. The CDR3 here is CASRPRDIINNQPQHF. The CDR3, as DNA: TGTGCCAGTAGACCCCGGGACATAATTAACAATCAGCCCCAGCATTTT.